The T cell receptor (beta chain) under discussion was sequenced for a study of T cell repertoires in cytomegalovirus infection. As for the study in general: A matching HLA type, together with CMV infection, was signaled by public TCR beta signatures.

Trimming took 0 bases from V and 1 from J, leaving 15 bases between them. The germline gives CDR1 SGHDT, CDR2 YYEEEE. This CDR3 contains 17 residues. Using its own MiXCR run on the reads, TCRdb lists one record per CDR3 protein. The sample lists some 150,000 distinct CDR3 sequences, roughly a quarter occurring once. The sequence derives from a human donor in good health (CMV status not recorded). Some clones in this sample may be carry-over from other donors' samples. This chain links TRBV5-6 with TRBJ2-3; perhaps TRBD2 as D (6 bases). Specimen: PBMCs. The CDR3: CASSLGTGVRRTDTQYF. The CDR3, as DNA: TGTGCCAGCAGCTTGGGGACGGGAGTACGTCGCACAGATACGCAGTATTTT.